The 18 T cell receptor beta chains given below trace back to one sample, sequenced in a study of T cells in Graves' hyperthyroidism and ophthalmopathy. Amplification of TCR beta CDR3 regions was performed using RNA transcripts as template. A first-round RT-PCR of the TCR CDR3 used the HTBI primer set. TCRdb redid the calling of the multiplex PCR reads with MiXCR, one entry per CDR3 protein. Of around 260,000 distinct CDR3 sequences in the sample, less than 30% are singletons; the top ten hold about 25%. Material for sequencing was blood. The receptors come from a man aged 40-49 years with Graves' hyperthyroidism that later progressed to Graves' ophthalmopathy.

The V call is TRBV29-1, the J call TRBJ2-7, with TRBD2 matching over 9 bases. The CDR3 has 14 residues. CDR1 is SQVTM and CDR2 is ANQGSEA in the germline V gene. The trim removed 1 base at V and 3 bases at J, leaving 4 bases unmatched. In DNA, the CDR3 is TGCAGCGTTGAAGGGGCGGGAGGGATCTACGAGCAGTACTTC. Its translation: CSVEGAGGIYEQYF.

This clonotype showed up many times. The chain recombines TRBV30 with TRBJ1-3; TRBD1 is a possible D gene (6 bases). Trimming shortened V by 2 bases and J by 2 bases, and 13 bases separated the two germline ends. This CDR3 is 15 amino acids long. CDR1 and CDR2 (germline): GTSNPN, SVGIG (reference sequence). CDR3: CAWSPGGSAGNTIYF. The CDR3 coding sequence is TGTGCCTGGAGTCCGGGGGGCTCGGCTGGAAACACCATATATTTT.

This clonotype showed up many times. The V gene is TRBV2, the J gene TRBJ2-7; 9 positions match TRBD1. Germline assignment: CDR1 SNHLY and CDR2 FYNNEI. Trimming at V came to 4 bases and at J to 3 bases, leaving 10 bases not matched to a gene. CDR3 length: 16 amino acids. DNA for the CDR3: TGTGCCAGCAGTGGAGCCGGTCGGACAGGGGACTACGAGCAGTACTTC. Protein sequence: CASSGAGRTGDYEQYF.

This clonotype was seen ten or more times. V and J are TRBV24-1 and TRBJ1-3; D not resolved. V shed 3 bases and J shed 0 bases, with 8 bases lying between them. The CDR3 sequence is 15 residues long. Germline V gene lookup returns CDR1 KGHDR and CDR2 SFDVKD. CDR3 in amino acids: CATSDSGNSGNTIYF. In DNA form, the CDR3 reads TGTGCCACCAGTGATAGTGGGAACTCTGGAAACACCATATATTTT.

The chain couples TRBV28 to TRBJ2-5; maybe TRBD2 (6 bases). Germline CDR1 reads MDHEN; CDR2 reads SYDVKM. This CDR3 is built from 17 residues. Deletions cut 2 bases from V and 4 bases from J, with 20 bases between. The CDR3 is CASSLGHVTRVGETQYF. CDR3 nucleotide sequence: TGTGCCAGCAGTTTAGGACATGTGACTAGAGTTGGAGAGACCCAGTACTTC.

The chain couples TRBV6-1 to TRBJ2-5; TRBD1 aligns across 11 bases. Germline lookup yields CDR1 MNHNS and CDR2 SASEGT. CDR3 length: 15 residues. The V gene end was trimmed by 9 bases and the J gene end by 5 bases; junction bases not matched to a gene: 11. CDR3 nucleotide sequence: TGTGCCAGTGCGAGGACAGGGGGCCTGCGGGAGACCCAGTACTTC. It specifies CASARTGGLRETQYF.

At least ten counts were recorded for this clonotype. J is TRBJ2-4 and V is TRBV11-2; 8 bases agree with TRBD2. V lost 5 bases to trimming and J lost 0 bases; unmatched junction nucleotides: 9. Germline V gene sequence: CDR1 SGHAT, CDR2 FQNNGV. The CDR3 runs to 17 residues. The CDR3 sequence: CASSPFTSGVAKNIQYF. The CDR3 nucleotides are TGTGCCAGCAGCCCTTTCACTAGCGGAGTAGCCAAAAACATTCAGTACTTC.

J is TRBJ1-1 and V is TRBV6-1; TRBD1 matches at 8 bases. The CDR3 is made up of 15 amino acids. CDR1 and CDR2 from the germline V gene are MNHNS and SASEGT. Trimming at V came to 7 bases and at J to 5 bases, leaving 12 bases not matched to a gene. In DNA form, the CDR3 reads TGTGCCAGCACCTGGCGGACAGGGACAACGACTGAAGCTTTCTTT. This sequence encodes CASTWRTGTTTEAFF.

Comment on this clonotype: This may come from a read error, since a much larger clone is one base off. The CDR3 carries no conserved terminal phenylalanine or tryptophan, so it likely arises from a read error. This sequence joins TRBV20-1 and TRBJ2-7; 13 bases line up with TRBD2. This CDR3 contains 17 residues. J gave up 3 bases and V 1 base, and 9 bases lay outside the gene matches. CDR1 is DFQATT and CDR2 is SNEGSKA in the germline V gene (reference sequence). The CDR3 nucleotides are TGCAGTGCTAGAGGGGCCGGGACTAGCGGGACCCACTACGAGCAGTACTCC. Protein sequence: CSARGAGTSGTHYEQYS.

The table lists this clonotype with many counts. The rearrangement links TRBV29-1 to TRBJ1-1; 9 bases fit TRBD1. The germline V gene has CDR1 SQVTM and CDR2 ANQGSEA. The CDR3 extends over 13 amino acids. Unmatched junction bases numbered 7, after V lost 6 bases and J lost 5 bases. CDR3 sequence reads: CSVGTGRGTEAFF. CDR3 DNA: TGCAGCGTAGGGACAGGGAGGGGGACTGAAGCTTTCTTT.

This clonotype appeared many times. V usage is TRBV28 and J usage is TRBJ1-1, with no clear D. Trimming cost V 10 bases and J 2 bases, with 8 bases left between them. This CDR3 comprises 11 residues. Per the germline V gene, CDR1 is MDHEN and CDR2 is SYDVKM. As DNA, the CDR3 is TGTGCCACAGAGGCTAACACTGAAGCTTTCTTT. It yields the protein CATEANTEAFF.

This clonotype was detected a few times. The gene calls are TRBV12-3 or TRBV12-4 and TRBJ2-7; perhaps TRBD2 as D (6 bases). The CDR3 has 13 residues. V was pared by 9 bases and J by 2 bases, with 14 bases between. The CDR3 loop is CASSTGDAYEQYF. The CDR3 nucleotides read TGTGCCAGTTCGACGGGAGACGCCTACGAGCAGTACTTC.

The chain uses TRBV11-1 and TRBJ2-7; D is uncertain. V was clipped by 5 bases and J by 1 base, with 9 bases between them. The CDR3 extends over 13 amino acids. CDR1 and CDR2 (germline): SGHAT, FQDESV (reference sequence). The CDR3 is CASSPPGSYEQYF. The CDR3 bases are TGTGCCAGCAGCCCACCAGGTTCCTACGAGCAGTACTTC.

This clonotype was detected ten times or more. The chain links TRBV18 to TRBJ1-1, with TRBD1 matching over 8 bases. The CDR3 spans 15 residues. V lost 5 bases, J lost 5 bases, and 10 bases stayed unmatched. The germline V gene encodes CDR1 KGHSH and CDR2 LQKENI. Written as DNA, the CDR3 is TGTGCCAGCTCAAGACAGGGGCCCGGAGGTACTGAAGCTTTCTTT. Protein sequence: CASSRQGPGGTEAFF. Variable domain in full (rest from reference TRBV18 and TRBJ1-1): NAGVMQNPRHLVRRRGQEARLRCSPMKGHSHVYWYRQLPEEGLKFMVYLQKENIIDESGMPKERFSAEFPKEGPSILRIQQVVRGDSAAYFCASSRQGPGGTEAFFGQGTRLTVV.

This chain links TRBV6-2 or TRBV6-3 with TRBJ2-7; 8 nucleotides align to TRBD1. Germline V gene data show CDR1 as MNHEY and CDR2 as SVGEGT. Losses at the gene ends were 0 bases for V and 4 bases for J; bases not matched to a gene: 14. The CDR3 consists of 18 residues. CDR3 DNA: TGTGCCAGCAGTTACTCTACGACCCGGGACAGGAGAAGATACGAGCAGTACTTC. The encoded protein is CASSYSTTRDRRRYEQYF.

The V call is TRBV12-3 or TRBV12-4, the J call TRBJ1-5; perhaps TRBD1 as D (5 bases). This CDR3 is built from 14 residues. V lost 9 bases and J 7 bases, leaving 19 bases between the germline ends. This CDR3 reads CASTSSGTGQPQHF. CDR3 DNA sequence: TGTGCCAGTACATCCTCAGGGACTGGACAGCCCCAGCATTTT.

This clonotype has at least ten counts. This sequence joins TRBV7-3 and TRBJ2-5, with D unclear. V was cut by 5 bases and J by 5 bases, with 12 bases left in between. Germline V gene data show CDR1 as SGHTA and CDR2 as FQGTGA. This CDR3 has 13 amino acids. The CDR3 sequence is CASSPSTGETQYF. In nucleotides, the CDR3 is TGTGCCAGCAGCCCATCGACTGGGGAGACCCAGTACTTC.

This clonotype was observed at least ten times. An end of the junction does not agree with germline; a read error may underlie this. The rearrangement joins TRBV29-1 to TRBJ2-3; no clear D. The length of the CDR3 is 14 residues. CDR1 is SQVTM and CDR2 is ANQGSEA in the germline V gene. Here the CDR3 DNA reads TGCAGCGTCGAAGTACTTAGAAGCACAGATACGCAGTATTTT. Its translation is CSVEVLRSTDTQYF.